The sequence of this T cell receptor (beta chain) was determined in a study of Tregs in tolerant kidney transplant recipients. Details on this clone: The CDR3 end lies 3 residues beyond the end of the read and is filled in from the germline J gene.

CDR3 length: 14 residues. V lost 1 base, J lost 8 bases, and 12 bases lay in between. Germline CDR1 and CDR2: LNHDA and SQIVND (reference sequence). Here immunoSEQ multiplex PCR was the method, and the copy in TCRdb shows in-frame clones only, minus some. The sample's table shows under 55,000 clones. Here the sequenced sample was CD4+ T cells from blood, taken before the transplant. J is TRBJ2-1 and V is TRBV19, with a tentative D call TRBD2 (5 bases). The TCR sequence derives from a human donor who received a combined kidney and bone marrow transplant. The covered CDR3 bases are TGTGCCAGTAGTATAGTCCCGGGGTTAGATGAG. Protein: CASSIVPGLDE. The whole CDR3 region reads CASSIVPGLDEQFF.